This T cell receptor (beta chain) came from a study of CD8+CD57+ T cells in acquired aplastic anemia. On the study more broadly: The DNA of sorted CD4+ and CD8+ cells averaged roughly 3.2 ug.

Study-level findings and limits: Any difference that existed in CD8+ Simpson's diversity between patients and controls was not significant.

Only patients with CD8+CD57+ cell expansion on flow cytometry were chosen for sequencing. Patients were untreated when blood was sampled. With regard to this clonotype: Its antigen remains unknown.

Germline V gene sequence: CDR1 ENHRY, CDR2 SYGVKD. The CDR3 covers 13 residues. The template for TCR beta VDJ and CDR3 sequence profiling was genomic DNA. TCRdb fed the reads into MiXCR, producing one record per CDR3 protein. The sample lists hundreds of thousands of distinct CDR3 sequences, more than 25% occurring once. Sequencing was performed on sorted CD4+, CD8+, or CD8+CD57+ T cells (not recorded which) from PBMCs. The TCR sequence derives from a human donor with aplastic anemia. The V gene is TRBV10-3, the J gene TRBJ1-6, with TRBD1 matching over 8 bases. The CDR3 is CARQGTGYSPLHF. CDR3 nucleotide sequence: TGTGCTAGACAAGGGACAGGATATTCACCCCTCCACTTT.